Listed here is a single TCR beta chain. This CDR3 region has 16 residues. The V end was cut by 5 bases, the J end by 0 bases, with 17 bases between. Germline CDR1 and CDR2: LNHDA and SQIVND (reference sequence). These data come from a study of molecular identifiers for immune sequencing clone quantification. The overall study: Replicate experiments took RNA from roughly 20,000 or 100,000 naive CD8 cells, divided it five ways and sequenced four.

MiXCR, run by TCRdb on the PCR reads, gives a single entry per CDR3 protein. This table holds 85,000 to 100,000 distinct CDR3 sequences, less than 25% found once. This TCR was sampled from a human donor in good health. Some libraries in this study had Jurkat cell RNA spiked in. J is TRBJ2-7 and V is TRBV19; maybe TRBD2 (6 bases). The specimen sequenced was naive CD8+ T cells from blood, with Jurkat cell RNA spiked in. Regarding subset: FACS-sorted CD8+CD4-CCR7+CD45RA+ naive T cells. The CDR3 protein is CASSATRDSLSYEQYF. DNA of the CDR3: TGTGCCAGTAGTGCGACCCGGGACTCGCTCTCCTACGAGCAGTACTTC.